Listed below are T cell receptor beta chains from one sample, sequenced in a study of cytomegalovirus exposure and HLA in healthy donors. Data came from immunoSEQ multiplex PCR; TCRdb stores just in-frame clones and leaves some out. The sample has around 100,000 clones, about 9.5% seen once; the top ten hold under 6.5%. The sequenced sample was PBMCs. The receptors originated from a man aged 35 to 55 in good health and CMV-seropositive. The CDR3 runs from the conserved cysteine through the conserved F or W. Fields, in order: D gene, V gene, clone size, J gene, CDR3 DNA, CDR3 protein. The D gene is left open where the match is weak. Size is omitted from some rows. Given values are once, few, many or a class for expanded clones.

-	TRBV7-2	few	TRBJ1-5	TGTGCCAGCAGCGCCGGGTCTAGAAATCAGCCCCAGCATTTT	CASSAGSRNQPQHF
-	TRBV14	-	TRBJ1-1	TGTGCCAGCAGCCAGAGATCCGGGACTGAAGCTTTCTTT	CASSQRSGTEAFF
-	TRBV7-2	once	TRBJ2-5	TGTGCCAGCAGCTTCCCCACCTCGAGGCAGACCCAGTACTTC	CASSFPTSRQTQYF
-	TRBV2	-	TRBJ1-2	TGTGCCAGCGCGCGCGGCGAAATCTATGGCTACACCTTC	CASARGEIYGYTF
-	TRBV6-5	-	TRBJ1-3	TGTGCCAGCAGTTACTCGAGCTTCTCTGGAAACACCATATATTTT	CASSYSSFSGNTIYF
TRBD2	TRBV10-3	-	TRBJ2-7	TGTGCCATCAGCCTAGCGGGAGCCAACGAGCAGTACTTC	CAISLAGANEQYF
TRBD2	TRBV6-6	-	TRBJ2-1	TGTGCCAGCAGGAGCCCGAGCGGGAGAGGAAACAATGAGCAGTTCTTC	CASRSPSGRGNNEQFF
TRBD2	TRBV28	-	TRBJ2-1	TGTGCCAGGGTAGCGGGAGGCCCGTACAATGAGCAGTTCTTC	CARVAGGPYNEQFF
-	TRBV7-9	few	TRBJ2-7	TGTGCCAGCAGCCCACTCTACGAGCAGTACTTC	CASSPLYEQYF
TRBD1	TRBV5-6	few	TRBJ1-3	TGTGCCAGCAGCTTGGTAGACAGGGGGCCTGGAAACACCATATATTTT	CASSLVDRGPGNTIYF
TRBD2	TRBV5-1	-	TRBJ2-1	TGCGCCAGCAGCTTTAGCGGGACCTACTCCTACAATGAGCAGTTCTTC	CASSFSGTYSYNEQFF
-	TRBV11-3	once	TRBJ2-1	TGTGCCAGCAGCTTAGGTTTGTCTAGCCGGGATGGTGAGCAGTTCTTC	CASSLGLSSRDGEQFF
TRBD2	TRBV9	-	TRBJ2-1	TGTGCCAGCAGCACATGGACTAGCGGGAGTAATGAGCAGTTCTTC	CASSTWTSGSNEQFF
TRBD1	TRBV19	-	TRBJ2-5	TGTGCCAGTCCCTCTGAGGGGGCAGGGGAAGAGACCCAGTACTTC	CASPSEGAGEETQYF
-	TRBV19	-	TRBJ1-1	TGTGCCAGTAGTATAGAAGGGGCGTTAAACACTGAAGCTTTCTTT	CASSIEGALNTEAFF
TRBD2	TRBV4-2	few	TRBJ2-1	TGTGCCAGCAGCCACCCAGCGGGAGGGCAGTTCTTC	CASSHPAGGQFF
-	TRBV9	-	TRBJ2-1	TGTGCCAGCAGCCCAGGGTATGAGCAGTTCTTC	CASSPGYEQFF
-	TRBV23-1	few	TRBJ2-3	TGCGCCAGCAGCCCCCGGGGATACACAGATACGCAGTATTTT	CASSPRGYTDTQYF
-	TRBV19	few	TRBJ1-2	TGTGCCAGTAAGGGGCTGGACTATGGCTACACCTTC	CASKGLDYGYTF
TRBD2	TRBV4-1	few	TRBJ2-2	TGCGCCAGCAGCCATACGAGGCGGGAGACCACCGGGGAGCTGTTTTTT	CASSHTRRETTGELFF
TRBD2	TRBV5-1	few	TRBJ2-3	TGCGCCACTCGACTAGCGCGAACAGATACGCAGTATTTT	CATRLARTDTQYF
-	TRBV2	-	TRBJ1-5	TGTGCCAGCAGGTTCAGGGGTGAGAGCAATCAGCCCCAGCATTTT	CASRFRGESNQPQHF
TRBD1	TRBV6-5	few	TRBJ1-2	TGTGCCAGCAGTTTTGGACAGGGAACGTATGGCTACACCTTC	CASSFGQGTYGYTF
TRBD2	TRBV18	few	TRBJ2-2	TGTGCCAGCTCACCTAGCGGGAGGGCCTTTTCCGGGGAGCTGTTTTTT	CASSPSGRAFSGELFF
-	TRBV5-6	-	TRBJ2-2	TGTGCCAGCAGCGGGGGAGGATTGAGGCAGTTTTTT	CASSGGGLRQFF
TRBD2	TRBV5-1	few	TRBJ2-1	TGCGCCAGCAGCTTAAGGGCATGGGGGGGAACCTACAATGAGCAGTTCTTC	CASSLRAWGGTYNEQFF
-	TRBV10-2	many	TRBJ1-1	TGCGCCAGCAGTTGGACACCCGTTGACACTGAAGCTTTCTTT	CASSWTPVDTEAFF
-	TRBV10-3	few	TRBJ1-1	TGTGCCATCAGTGGGTACAGGGAGAACACTGAAGCTTTCTTT	CAISGYRENTEAFF
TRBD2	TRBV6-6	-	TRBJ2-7	TGTGCCAGCAGGCGTCCGGGACTAAGCTCCTACGAGCAGTACTTC	CASRRPGLSSYEQYF
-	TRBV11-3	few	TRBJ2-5	TGTGCCAGCAGCCTCAGGCCCTCGGAGACCCAGTACTTC	CASSLRPSETQYF
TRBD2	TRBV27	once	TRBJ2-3	TGTGCCAGCAGTTTGCTAGGACCGACTAGCGGGATGGCAGATACGCAGTATTTT	CASSLLGPTSGMADTQYF
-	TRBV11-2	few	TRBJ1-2	TGTGCCAGCAGGGGAATATTCGGGAGGGGGGCCTATGGCTACACCTTC	CASRGIFGRGAYGYTF
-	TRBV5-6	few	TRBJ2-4	TGTGCCAGCAGCCTAAAGGACAGAGTGGACATTCAGTACTTC	CASSLKDRVDIQYF
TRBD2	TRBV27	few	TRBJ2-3	TGTGCCAGCAGTGATAGGACTAGCGGGGGCACAGATACGCAGTATTTT	CASSDRTSGGTDTQYF
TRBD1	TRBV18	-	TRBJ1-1	TGTGCCAGCTCACCACTCCGGGACAGGGGCACTGAAGCTTTCTTT	CASSPLRDRGTEAFF
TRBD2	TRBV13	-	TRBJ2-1	TGTGCCAGCAGCCCACGGGGACTAGCGGGAGCAAGGGAGCAGTTCTTC	CASSPRGLAGAREQFF
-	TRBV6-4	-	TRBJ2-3	TGTGCCAGCAGAGGAAACCACAGGAGCACAGATACGCAGTATTTT	CASRGNHRSTDTQYF
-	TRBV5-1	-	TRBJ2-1	TGCGCCAGCAGCTTAGGGGGAATACCCTACAATGAGCAGTTCTTC	CASSLGGIPYNEQFF
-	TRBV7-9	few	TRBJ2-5	TGTGCCAGCAAGGTCCGGGACTCCCAAGAGACCCAGTACTTC	CASKVRDSQETQYF
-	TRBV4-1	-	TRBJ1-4	TGCGCCAGCAGCCAAGGTTACGAGAGGGAAAAACTGTTTTTT	CASSQGYEREKLFF
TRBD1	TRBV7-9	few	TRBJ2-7	TGTGCCAGCAGCCCGGGACAGGGGGCAAACGAGCAGTACTTC	CASSPGQGANEQYF
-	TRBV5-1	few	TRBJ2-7	TGCGCCAGCAGCTTGGGGGACTTCCCTCAGTACGAGCAGTACTTC	CASSLGDFPQYEQYF
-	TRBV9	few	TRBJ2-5	TGTGCCAGCAGCGTAGGAGCGTCTTACCAAGAGACCCAGTACTTC	CASSVGASYQETQYF
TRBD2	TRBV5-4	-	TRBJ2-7	TGTGCCAGCAGCCCCACTAGCGGCCACTACGAGCAGTACTTC	CASSPTSGHYEQYF
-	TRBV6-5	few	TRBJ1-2	TGTGCCAGCAGTCCAGGGTATGGCTACACCTTC	CASSPGYGYTF
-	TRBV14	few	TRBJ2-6	TGTGCCAGCAGCCAAGATAGGACAGCCGTCCTGACTTTC	CASSQDRTAVLTF
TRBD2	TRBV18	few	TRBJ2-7	TGTGCCAGCCTTAGACTAGCGGGAGCTGAGCAGTACTTC	CASLRLAGAEQYF
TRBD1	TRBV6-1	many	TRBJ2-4	TGTGCCAGCAGGGGGACAGGTGACCACATTCAGTACTTC	CASRGTGDHIQYF
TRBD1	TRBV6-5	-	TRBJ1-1	TGTGCCAGCCTGATGACAGGGGCGGGAACTGAAGCTTTCTTT	CASLMTGAGTEAFF
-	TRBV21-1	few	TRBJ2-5	TGTGCCAGCAATCCCGGGACTAGCGAGGAGACCCAGTACTTC	CASNPGTSEETQYF
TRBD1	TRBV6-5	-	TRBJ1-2	TGTGCCAGCAGTTACTCAGGGACAGAGAATGGCTACACCTTC	CASSYSGTENGYTF
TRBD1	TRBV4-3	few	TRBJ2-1	TGCGCCAGCAGCCTTACAGGGGAATCATACAATGAGCAGTTCTTC	CASSLTGESYNEQFF
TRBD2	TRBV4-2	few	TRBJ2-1	TGTGCCAGCAGCCAAGACCAAGCGGGAAGCTACAATGAGCAGTTCTTC	CASSQDQAGSYNEQFF